The next 10 T cell receptor beta chains were all read from a single sample in a study of beta chain features in type 1 diabetes. No cognate antigen is known for these TCRs. The authors reverse transcribed all of the isolated RNA, so sequencing captured expressed TCRB transcripts. Clones were sequenced by immunoSEQ multiplex PCR, and TCRdb holds only the in-frame ones, with some missing. The sample carries 350,000 to 450,000 clones, around 12% recorded once. Findings of the study overall: Type 1 diabetes patients had moderately but significantly shorter TCRB CDR3s in all four CD4+ subsets.

The sample taken for sequencing was naive CD4+ T cells from blood. These receptors all come from a woman aged 18 to 35 with type 1 diabetes.

The chain uses TRBV7-9 and TRBJ1-2; TRBD1 matches at 10 bases. Per germline, CDR1 SEHNR and CDR2 FQNEAQ (reference sequence). This CDR3 is built from 14 residues. The J segment lost 8 bases and the V segment lost 5 bases, leaving 8 bases of the junction unmatched. The CDR3 sequence: CASSATGTGVGYTF. CDR3 bases: TGTGCCAGCAGCGCAACCGGGACAGGGGTGGGCTACACCTTC.

This clone was detected only a few times. The chain combines TRBV7-9 with TRBJ2-1; 9 bases map to TRBD2. This CDR3 is built from 16 residues. CDR1 is SEHNR and CDR2 is FQNEAQ in the germline V gene (reference sequence). V dropped 1 base and J dropped 4; count of bases not matched to a gene: 5. The CDR3 nucleotides read TGTGCCAGCAGCTTAGGTGGCGGGAGGGGATACAATGAGCAGTTCTTC. Translation: CASSLGGGRGYNEQFF.

The chain employs TRBV9 and TRBJ2-5, with 8 bases fitting TRBD1. Germline V lookup: CDR1 SGDLS, CDR2 YYNGEE. There are 13 residues in the CDR3. J lost 5 bases, V lost 3 bases, and 3 bases had no gene match. Here the CDR3 reads CASSAAGGETQYF. The DNA of the CDR3 is TGTGCCAGCAGCGCCGCAGGGGGCGAGACCCAGTACTTC.

The chain combines TRBV21-1 with TRBJ2-3; the DNA was not used to check the table's D call, TRBD1. TRBV21-1 is reported as a pseudogene. The CDR3 has 14 amino acids. The CDR3 region is CASSKVRTASLGYF. The CDR3 DNA reads TGTGCCAGCAGCAAAGTGAGGACAGCGTCCTTAGGGTATTTT.

The rearrangement links TRBV5-1 to TRBJ2-4; D unclear. CDR1 is SGHRS and CDR2 is YFSETQ in the germline V gene. CDR3 length: 12 amino acids. V was clipped by 5 bases and J by 3 bases, with 6 bases between them. The DNA for the CDR3 is TGCGCCAGCAGTCACAGCAAAAACATTCAGTACTTC. It codes for CASSHSKNIQYF.

The CDR3 reads CASSVEGLASLQFF. In DNA form, the CDR3 reads TGTGCCAGCAGCGTAGAGGGACTAGCATCACTCCAGTTCTTC. The chain employs TRBV9 and TRBJ2-1, with TRBD2 matching 9 bases. The trim removed 0 bases at V and 13 bases at J, leaving 8 bases unmatched. Per germline, CDR1 SGDLS and CDR2 YYNGEE. The CDR3 has 14 residues.

The chain joins TRBV21-1 to TRBJ1-1; the table assigns TRBD1, which was not confirmed against the DNA. TRBV21-1 is a pseudogene. The CDR3 sequence is 15 residues long. CDR3 loop: CARTETGQLKDEAFF. CDR3 nucleotides: TGTGCCAGAACTGAAACGGGACAGCTAAAAGATGAAGCTTTCTTT.

This chain's CDR3 is CASSFATGWLAGTTGELFF. DNA of the CDR3: TGTGCCAGCAGCTTCGCGACAGGGTGGCTAGCGGGGACGACCGGGGAGCTGTTTTTT. This chain links TRBV7-9 with TRBJ2-2, with 9 bases matching TRBD2. V lost 3 bases, J lost 5 bases, and 16 bases stayed unmatched. The CDR3 loop spans 19 amino acids. CDR1 is SEHNR, CDR2 FQNEAQ, per germline (reference sequence).

There are a few counts of this clone. The chain recombines TRBV15 with TRBJ2-5; D unresolved. The germline gives CDR1 LNHNV, CDR2 YYDKDF (reference sequence). V lost 5 bases, J lost 5 bases, and 9 bases lay in between. The CDR3 has 12 residues. The CDR3 coding sequence is TGTGCCACCAGCCGAGTACAGGAGACCCAGTACTTC. This sequence encodes CATSRVQETQYF.

This clone showed up just a few times. The chain combines TRBV29-1 with TRBJ2-5, with TRBD2 matching over 9 bases. Germline CDR1 is SQVTM and CDR2 is ANQGSEA. V was clipped by 8 bases and J by 2 bases; unmatched bases: 12. This CDR3 spans 15 amino acids. CDR3 sequence: CSPLRMAGGQETQYF. CDR3 DNA: TGCAGCCCCCTCCGGATGGCGGGAGGGCAAGAGACCCAGTACTTC.